A single sample is the source of the 16 T cell receptor beta chains below, sequenced in a study of control samples from healthy donors and cancer patients. Some clones are missing from TCRdb's copy, which holds only in-frame ones; the method was immunoSEQ multiplex PCR. Seen here are nearly 200,000 clones, 90% to 95% observed once, and the top ten hold roughly 1.9%. Sequenced material: blood. Receptors originate from a man aged 30-40 years in good health.

V gene TRBV25-1 combines with J gene TRBJ2-6; TRBD1 or TRBD2 may be the D gene (6 bases each). The CDR3 is 15 residues long. Germline CDR1 reads MGHDK; CDR2 reads SYGVNS. V was clipped by 1 base and J by 4 bases, with 8 bases between them. The CDR3 protein is CASSEWGAGANVLTF. The CDR3 nucleotides read TGTGCCAGCAGTGAATGGGGGGCCGGGGCCAACGTCCTGACTTTC.

The chain recombines TRBV7-9 with TRBJ2-3, with D tentatively TRBD1 (6 bases). The CDR3 sequence is 19 residues long. Germline V gene lookup returns CDR1 SEHNR and CDR2 FQNEAQ (reference sequence). V dropped 8 bases and J dropped 2 bases, with 29 bases sitting between them. CDR3 DNA: TGTGCCAGCGTGAACAGGGAATTAAAGAGTGGGATCCCCACAGATACGCAGTATTTT. Protein product: CASVNRELKSGIPTDTQYF.

There are a few counts of this clone. The chain joins TRBV18 to TRBJ1-4, with D possibly TRBD1 on 5 matching bases. The germline CDR1 and CDR2 sequences are KGHSH and LQKENI. The CDR3 loop spans 16 amino acids. Trimming removed 0 bases from V and 5 bases from J, with 13 bases in between. CDR3 sequence: CASSPPGGTLNEKLFF. The CDR3 coding sequence is TGTGCCAGCTCACCACCGGGGGGGACGCTAAATGAAAAACTGTTTTTT.

This clone was seen once. The chain recombines TRBV11-2 with TRBJ1-4; D remains unclear. The CDR3 totals 15 residues. CDR1 is SGHAT, CDR2 FQNNGV, per germline. Trimming stripped 1 base from V and 6 bases from J, with 12 bases between. CDR3 residues: CASSLGVAGDEKLFF. The CDR3 DNA reads TGTGCCAGCAGCTTAGGGGTCGCCGGGGATGAAAAACTGTTTTTT.

V gene TRBV11-2 combines with J gene TRBJ2-2; D gene uncertain. The CDR3 is 15 residues long. V was pared by 5 bases and J by 2 bases, with 12 bases between. CDR1 and CDR2 from the germline V gene are SGHAT and FQNNGV. The CDR3 bases are TGTGCCAGCAGCACGGGCCAGGTTAACACCGGGGAGCTGTTTTTT. This sequence encodes CASSTGQVNTGELFF.

V usage is TRBV9 and J usage is TRBJ1-1; D is ambiguous. Germline assignment: CDR1 SGDLS and CDR2 YYNGEE. The CDR3 extends over 18 amino acids. V lost 0 bases, J lost 1 base, and 19 bases lay in between. The CDR3 loop is CASSVELAGSGTNTEAFF. The DNA for the CDR3 is TGTGCCAGCAGCGTAGAGTTAGCGGGATCGGGTACGAACACTGAAGCTTTCTTT. The variable domain in full, completed from reference TRBV9 and TRBJ1-1, reads DSGVTQTPKHLITATGQRVTLRCSPRSGDLSVYWYQQSLDQGLQFLIQYYNGEERAKGNILERFSAQQFPDLHSELNLSSLELGDSALYFCASSVELAGSGTNTEAFFGQGTRLTVV.

This clone was seen only a few times. The chain combines TRBV7-3 with TRBJ1-6; D is perhaps TRBD1 (5 bases). CDR1 is SGHTA, CDR2 FQGTGA, per germline. The V and J ends lost 5 bases and 10 bases respectively, with 18 bases between them. The CDR3 has 15 residues. CDR3 sequence (DNA): TGTGCCAGCAGCCTTGTACCCGATGGGGGGTCACCCCTCCACTTT. Its protein product is CASSLVPDGGSPLHF.

The rearrangement links TRBV29-1 to TRBJ1-4; D remains ambiguous. Germline loops: CDR1 SQVTM, CDR2 ANQGSEA. The CDR3 sequence is 12 residues long. The V gene lost 6 bases and the J gene lost 8 bases, with 13 bases spanning the gap. CDR3 amino acids: CSVDLLREKLFF. CDR3 coding DNA: TGCAGCGTCGACTTGTTAAGGGAAAAACTGTTTTTT.

V usage is TRBV29-1 and J usage is TRBJ1-4, with D unclear. Looked up from germline, CDR1 is SQVTM and CDR2 is ANQGSEA. The CDR3 consists of 13 residues. V was pared by 5 bases and J by 0 bases, with 7 bases between. DNA of the CDR3: TGCAGCGTTTCACGGGCAACTAATGAAAAACTGTTTTTT. It codes for CSVSRATNEKLFF. The whole variable domain, filled in from reference TRBV29-1 and TRBJ1-4, reads SAVISQKPSRDICQRGTSLTIQCQVDSQVTMMFWYRQQPGQSLTLIATANQGSEATYESGFVIDKFPISRPNLTFSTLTVSNMSPEDSSIYLCSVSRATNEKLFFGSGTQLSVL.

This clone was picked up one time. The chain couples TRBV30 to TRBJ1-4; 7 bases line up with TRBD1. V was clipped by 0 bases and J by 6 bases; unmatched bases: 7. Germline V gene data show CDR1 as GTSNPN and CDR2 as SVGIG (reference sequence). The CDR3 length is 15 residues. The CDR3 region is CAWSVKQGSYEKLFF. As DNA, the CDR3 is TGTGCCTGGAGTGTAAAACAGGGGTCATATGAAAAACTGTTTTTT.

V usage is TRBV29-1 and J usage is TRBJ1-2; no clear D gene. Germline CDR1 reads SQVTM; CDR2 reads ANQGSEA. Trimming left V 7 bases short and J 4 bases short, with 13 bases between. This CDR3 contains 12 residues. CDR3 nucleotide sequence: TGCAGCGCAGAGGTGCTCGGCTATGGCTACACCTTC. Protein: CSAEVLGYGYTF.

The chain uses TRBV19 and TRBJ1-5; tentatively, D is TRBD1 (5 bases). The germline gives CDR1 LNHDA, CDR2 SQIVND (reference sequence). Between the trimmed V and J ends, which lost 1 base and 2 bases, there was a span of 12 bases. The CDR3 covers 16 residues. The CDR3 spells CASSIGAGRGNQPQHF. Here the CDR3 DNA reads TGTGCCAGTAGTATAGGGGCAGGGAGGGGCAATCAGCCCCAGCATTTT.

The V and J genes are TRBV6-5 and TRBJ1-6; no clear D gene. CDR1 and CDR2 from the germline V gene are MNHEY and SVGAGI. V lost 3 bases and J 5 bases, leaving 11 bases between the germline ends. The length of the CDR3 is 15 residues. The chain's CDR3 is CASSYTPANNSPLHF. DNA of the CDR3: TGTGCCAGCAGTTATACCCCCGCGAATAATTCACCCCTCCACTTT.

The chain links TRBV6-5 to TRBJ2-1, with TRBD2 as a possible D gene (6 bases). CDR1 and CDR2 (germline): MNHEY, SVGAGI. The V end lost 6 bases, the J end lost 0 bases, and 9 bases lay between the germline ends. CDR3 length: 14 amino acids. The CDR3 bases are TGTGCCAGCAGGCGGGGAAGCTCCTACAATGAGCAGTTCTTC. This gives the protein CASRRGSSYNEQFF.

The V gene is TRBV29-1, the J gene TRBJ1-2; D uncertain. This CDR3 has 11 residues. Germline lookup yields CDR1 SQVTM and CDR2 ANQGSEA. Trimming took 4 bases from V and 5 from J, leaving 8 bases between them. The CDR3 reads CSVGGFYGYTF. The DNA of the CDR3 is TGCAGCGTTGGGGGTTTTTATGGCTACACCTTC.

The rearrangement joins TRBV12-2 to TRBJ2-7; TRBD1, the table's D call, lacks a check against the DNA. TRBV12-2 is tagged as a pseudogene. This CDR3 has 18 residues. The CDR3 reads CASPGGRRRDRGDYEQYF. As DNA, the CDR3 is TGTGCAAGTCCCGGCGGCCGTCGCCGGGACAGGGGGGACTACGAGCAGTACTTC.